The rows below give T cell receptor beta chains drawn from one sample of a study of regulatory T cells in long-lasting Graves disease. MiXCR, applied by TCRdb to the multiplex PCR reads, yields one record per CDR3 protein. Counted here are about 540,000 distinct CDR3 sequences, around an eighth occurring once; the ten biggest clones make up over 7.5%. The same sample was also studied in work on T cells in Graves' hyperthyroidism and ophthalmopathy.

Material: peripheral blood mononuclear cells (PBMCs), obtained at new diagnosis, from a patient treated with antithyroid drugs. These receptors all come from a man aged 25 to 40 with Graves disease. CDR3s include the opening cysteine and the closing phenylalanine or tryptophan.

CDR3aa: CASSLSTAGGNYGYTF
v_gene: TRBV27
j_gene: TRBJ1-2

CDR3aa: CASSRWETQYF
v_gene: TRBV7-2
j_gene: TRBJ2-5

CDR3aa: CASRRSSYEQYF
v_gene: TRBV2
j_gene: TRBJ2-7

CDR3aa: CSVEIGRAQETQYF
v_gene: TRBV29-1
j_gene: TRBJ2-5

CDR3aa: CASSPGGNYEQYF
v_gene: TRBV9
j_gene: TRBJ2-7

CDR3aa: CASSQDWGQAHQPQHF
v_gene: TRBV4-2
j_gene: TRBJ1-5

CDR3aa: CASSRSGLEPYEQYF
v_gene: TRBV13
j_gene: TRBJ2-7

CDR3aa: CASSKPSGTDTQYF
v_gene: TRBV5-6
j_gene: TRBJ2-3

CDR3aa: CASSPILASTGELFF
v_gene: TRBV7-9
j_gene: TRBJ2-2

CDR3aa: CASSLLSSSGTETQYF
v_gene: TRBV14
j_gene: TRBJ2-5

CDR3aa: CASTRAPSIGSDEQFF
v_gene: TRBV27
j_gene: TRBJ2-1

CDR3aa: CASSQSWSRYEQYF
v_gene: TRBV4-1
j_gene: TRBJ2-7